Ten or more counts support the clone carrying this T cell receptor beta chain. No antigen is known for it. This sample stems from a study of neurological immune-mediated disorders. Study findings and constraints: Phylogenetically, 18 of 34 multiple sclerosis patients' repertoires fell into one related-CDR3 cluster, a possible signature.

A 10-nucleotide random UMI tagged transcripts in template-switch 5'RACE cDNA synthesis. TCRdb passed the 5' RACE reads through MiXCR, listing each CDR3 protein once. The sample lists 50,000 to 60,000 distinct CDR3 sequences, 4% seen once, with about 2% in the top ten. With 7 bases removed from V and 3 bases from J, the gap between germline ends came to 19 bases. This CDR3 comprises 15 residues. CDR1 and CDR2 from the germline V gene are SQVTM and ANQGSEA. This clonotype was sampled from a middle-aged woman with multiple sclerosis. Sequences were obtained from CD4+ T cells from blood. The chain joins TRBV29-1 to TRBJ1-5, with D tentatively TRBD1 (6 bases). The CDR3 bases are TGCAGCGGGGGGACATTTATCCAGACCAATCAGCCCCAGCATTTT. This translates into CSGGTFIQTNQPQHF.